This entry lists 24 T cell receptor beta chains sequenced from one sample in a study of cytomegalovirus exposure and HLA in healthy donors. With 60 Vbeta and 13 Jbeta primers, the PCR was carried out. This table comes from immunoSEQ multiplex PCR, and its TCRdb copy is limited to in-frame clones, with some not included. This sample's clone table lists some 130,000 clones. Sample: PBMCs. Every receptor here comes from a woman aged 40 to 50 in good health and CMV-seropositive.

The rearrangement uses TRBV30 and TRBJ2-1, with D possibly TRBD2 on 5 matching bases. The V end was cut by 3 bases, the J end by 9 bases, with 12 bases between. Germline V gene data show CDR1 as GTSNPN and CDR2 as SVGIG (reference sequence). The CDR3 is made up of 12 amino acids. The CDR3 region is CAWRNPGVEQFF. The CDR3 DNA sequence: TGTGCCTGGAGAAACCCCGGGGTTGAGCAGTTCTTC.

This chain uses TRBV7-9 with TRBJ2-1; D unresolved. The germline CDR1 and CDR2 sequences are SEHNR and FQNEAQ (reference sequence). This CDR3 comprises 14 residues. The V and J ends lost 3 bases and 4 bases respectively, with 10 bases between them. The CDR3 loop is CASSFQTYYNEQFF. The CDR3 nucleotides are TGTGCCAGCAGCTTCCAAACTTATTACAATGAGCAGTTCTTC.

V usage is TRBV9 and J usage is TRBJ2-1; D is ambiguous. Germline CDR1 is SGDLS and CDR2 is YYNGEE. This CDR3 is 15 amino acids long. The V end was cut by 3 bases, the J end by 8 bases, with 18 bases between. CDR3 sequence: CASSGASVGWHEQFF. CDR3 coding DNA: TGTGCCAGCAGCGGAGCCTCAGTCGGGTGGCATGAGCAGTTCTTC.

This sequence joins TRBV5-6 and TRBJ1-2; possibly TRBD1 for D (6 bases). The V end lost 1 base, the J end lost 2 bases, and 9 bases lay between the germline ends. CDR1 is SGHDT, CDR2 YYEEEE, per germline. This CDR3 spans 14 amino acids. CDR3: CASSLPGTNYGYTF. The CDR3 DNA reads TGTGCCAGCAGCTTGCCCGGGACAAACTATGGCTACACCTTC. The variable domain in full, completed from reference TRBV5-6 and TRBJ1-2, reads DAGVTQSPTHLIKTRGQQVTLRCSPKSGHDTVSWYQQALGQGPQFIFQYYEEEERQRGNFPDRFSGHQFPNYSSELNVNALLLGDSALYLCASSLPGTNYGYTFGSGTRLTVV.

The chain links TRBV28 to TRBJ1-5; possibly TRBD1 for D (5 bases). Germline CDR1 is MDHEN and CDR2 is SYDVKM. The germline V and J ends were trimmed by 3 bases and 6 bases, with 12 bases remaining between them. The CDR3 loop spans 14 amino acids. CDR3 sequence (DNA): TGTGCCAGCAGTTTTTTGGGGGGACGTCAGCCCCAGCATTTT. Protein product: CASSFLGGRQPQHF.

Remarks on this clone: This sample also contains other DNA sequences that code for the same CDR3. J is TRBJ1-5 and V is TRBV4-3; TRBD1 is a possible D gene (6 bases). The CDR3 length is 15 residues. The germline V gene has CDR1 LGHNA and CDR2 YSLEER. Deletions cut 0 bases from V and 7 bases from J, with 13 bases between. CDR3 amino acids: CASSQDLRGGQPQHF. The CDR3 DNA follows: TGCGCCAGCAGCCAAGACCTTCGAGGGGGACAGCCCCAGCATTTT.

The J gene is TRBJ2-4, the V gene TRBV6-1; TRBD2 matches at 8 bases. V was pared by 1 base and J by 6 bases, with 5 bases of the junction left unmatched. This CDR3 has 15 residues. Germline assignment: CDR1 MNHNS and CDR2 SASEGT. CDR3 amino acids: CASSEEREQINIQYF. In DNA form, the CDR3 reads TGTGCCAGCAGTGAAGAGCGGGAGCAAATAAACATTCAGTACTTC.

CDR3 in amino acids: CASRYTSGGQDTGELFF. The CDR3 nucleotides are TGTGCCAGCAGATACACTAGCGGAGGTCAGGACACCGGGGAGCTGTTTTTT. The chain has TRBV28 and TRBJ2-2; 8 nucleotides line up with TRBD2. The CDR3 runs to 17 residues. Germline CDR1 is MDHEN and CDR2 is SYDVKM. The V gene end was trimmed by 6 bases and the J gene end by 3 bases; junction bases not matched to a gene: 12.

This chain uses TRBV5-6 with TRBJ2-5; tentatively, D is TRBD2 (6 bases). CDR1 is SGHDT and CDR2 is YYEEEE in the germline V gene. Trimming shortened V by 2 bases and J by 0 bases, and 17 bases separated the two germline ends. The CDR3 totals 17 residues. CDR3 coding DNA: TGTGCCAGCAGCTTAGGACCGACTAGTCCATACCAAGAGACCCAGTACTTC. This codes for CASSLGPTSPYQETQYF. The full variable domain, completed using reference TRBV5-6 and TRBJ2-5, is DAGVTQSPTHLIKTRGQQVTLRCSPKSGHDTVSWYQQALGQGPQFIFQYYEEEERQRGNFPDRFSGHQFPNYSSELNVNALLLGDSALYLCASSLGPTSPYQETQYFGPGTRLLVL.

The rearrangement links TRBV4-1 to TRBJ2-2, with 8 bases aligning to TRBD2. The CDR3 has 16 amino acids. Trimming at V came to 1 base and at J to 7 bases, leaving 8 bases not matched to a gene. The germline V gene encodes CDR1 MGHRA and CDR2 YSYEKL. The CDR3 DNA follows: TGCGCCAGCAGCCAAGGGGAGCGGGAGAGGGGCGGGGAGCTGTTTTTT. The encoded protein is CASSQGERERGGELFF.

The chain carries TRBV6-1 and TRBJ2-1; 8 bases map to TRBD2. This CDR3 has 15 amino acids. Germline lookup yields CDR1 MNHNS and CDR2 SASEGT. The V and J ends lost 1 base and 8 bases, in that order; junction bases with no gene match: 7. This CDR3 reads CASSEVASGPYEQFF. DNA of the CDR3: TGTGCCAGCAGTGAAGTAGCTAGCGGGCCCTATGAGCAGTTCTTC.

The chain links TRBV19 to TRBJ1-5; D not certain. Trimming removed 4 bases at V and 5 bases at J, with 6 bases between. Germline V gene sequence: CDR1 LNHDA, CDR2 SQIVND (reference sequence). The CDR3 totals 12 residues. The CDR3 region is CASSTGHQPQHF. DNA for the CDR3: TGTGCCAGTAGTACGGGTCATCAGCCCCAGCATTTT.

The chain joins TRBV7-3 to TRBJ1-2; D is undetermined. Germline loops: CDR1 SGHTA, CDR2 FQGTGA. The CDR3 runs to 13 residues. V lost 2 bases to trimming and J lost 2 bases, with 6 bases between them. This CDR3 is CASSLAGNYGYTF. CDR3 in DNA: TGTGCCAGCAGCTTAGCGGGGAACTATGGCTACACCTTC.

This chain joins TRBV10-3 and TRBJ1-5, with D possibly matching TRBD1 (6 bases). CDR3 length equals 14 residues. Per the germline V gene, CDR1 is ENHRY and CDR2 is SYGVKD. Trimming took off 8 bases at V and 1 base at J, with 12 bases between the two ends. CDR3 loop: CAIGEGESNQPQHF. The CDR3 bases are TGTGCCATCGGAGAGGGGGAGAGCAATCAGCCCCAGCATTTT.

This rearrangement joins TRBV29-1 to TRBJ2-2, with 11 nucleotides matching TRBD2. V shed 7 bases, J shed 1 base, and the junction held 5 bases outside the gene matches. The germline gives CDR1 SQVTM, CDR2 ANQGSEA. The CDR3 is 15 residues long. CDR3 DNA sequence: TGCAGCGCTTCCGGACTAGCGGGGAACACCGGGGAGCTGTTTTTT. It encodes CSASGLAGNTGELFF.

The chain carries TRBV5-1 and TRBJ2-6; D is possibly TRBD2 (5 bases). Per germline, CDR1 SGHRS and CDR2 YFSETQ. The V end lost 0 bases, the J end lost 3 bases, and 25 bases lay between the germline ends. The CDR3 extends over 21 amino acids. The CDR3 sequence: CASSLVPLIPGSWGGANVLTF. For the CDR3, the DNA is TGCGCCAGCAGCTTGGTTCCCCTTATCCCGGGGAGTTGGGGTGGGGCCAACGTCCTGACTTTC. The full variable domain, completed using reference TRBV5-1 and TRBJ2-6, is KAGVTQTPRYLIKTRGQQVTLSCSPISGHRSVSWYQQTPGQGLQFLFEYFSETQRNKGNFPGRFSGRQFSNSRSEMNVSTLELGDSALYLCASSLVPLIPGSWGGANVLTFGAGSRLTVL.

This sequence joins TRBV28 and TRBJ2-5; TRBD1 matches at 10 bases. J lost 4 bases, V lost 5 bases, and 7 bases had no gene match. CDR3 length equals 15 residues. Germline V CDR1 and CDR2: MDHEN, SYDVKM. CDR3 sequence: CASSGQGGFGETQYF. CDR3 coding DNA: TGTGCCAGCAGTGGACAGGGGGGATTTGGAGAGACCCAGTACTTC.

The V and J genes are TRBV14 and TRBJ2-7; unclear D gene. There are 15 residues in the CDR3. V lost 0 bases to trimming and J lost 1 base, with 10 bases between them. CDR1 is SGHDN and CDR2 is FVKESK in the germline V gene. The CDR3 bases are TGTGCCAGCAGCCAAGAACCGGGTTATTCCTACGAGCAGTACTTC. Translating it yields CASSQEPGYSYEQYF.

Points on this clone: Germline and junction disagree at one end, which may indicate a read error. The V call is TRBV28, the J call TRBJ2-6; 9 bases align to TRBD1. Germline V gives CDR1 MDHEN, CDR2 SYDVKM. This CDR3 contains 16 residues. CDR3 DNA: TGTGCCGGCAGTTGGGACAGGGCGGCAGGGGCCAACGTCCTGACTTTC. This encodes CAGSWDRAAGANVLTF.

The rearrangement links TRBV28 to TRBJ2-7; TRBD2 matches at 8 bases. Per germline, CDR1 MDHEN and CDR2 SYDVKM. V was clipped by 6 bases and J by 5 bases; unmatched bases: 6. This CDR3 has 13 residues. CDR3 region: CASSPAGDHEQYF. In DNA form, the CDR3 reads TGTGCCAGCAGCCCAGCGGGGGATCACGAGCAGTACTTC.

CDR3 protein: CASSKPRLSGNTIYF. For the CDR3, the DNA is TGTGCCAGCAGCAAGCCCAGGCTCTCTGGAAACACCATATATTTT. This chain links TRBV21-1 with TRBJ1-3; the table gives TRBD1 as D, unverified against the DNA. TRBV21-1 is reported as a pseudogene. The CDR3 sequence is 15 residues long.

The chain combines TRBV6-6 with TRBJ2-1; D gene uncertain. The CDR3 spans 14 residues. V lost 0 bases and J 7 bases, leaving 10 bases between the germline ends. Looked up from germline, CDR1 is MNHNY and CDR2 is SVGAGI (reference sequence). The CDR3 loop reads CASSYSRLENEQFF. The CDR3 nucleotides are TGTGCCAGCAGTTACTCGCGTTTAGAAAATGAGCAGTTCTTC.

This chain connects TRBV27 to TRBJ2-5; 12 bases map to TRBD2. The CDR3 totals 18 residues. Germline assignment: CDR1 MNHEY and CDR2 SMNVEV (reference sequence). Trimming at V came to 6 bases and at J to 5 bases, leaving 16 bases not matched to a gene. The CDR3 bases are TGTGCCAGCAGCCGACAGAGCGGGCTAGCGGGAGGGCCGGAGACCCAGTACTTC. It encodes CASSRQSGLAGGPETQYF.

To note about this clone: Different DNA sequences within this sample yield the same CDR3. The chain uses TRBV29-1 and TRBJ2-1; the D gene is possibly TRBD1 (5 bases). The V end was cut by 2 bases, the J end by 6 bases, with 5 bases between. Germline lookup yields CDR1 SQVTM and CDR2 ANQGSEA. The CDR3 has 11 amino acids. The CDR3 nucleotides are TGCAGCGTTGAAAGGGGCAATGAGCAGTTCTTC. This sequence encodes CSVERGNEQFF.